This passage covers 4 T cell receptor beta chains from one sample sequenced in a study of cytomegalovirus exposure and HLA in healthy donors. 13 Jbeta primers and 60 Vbeta primers were used for the PCR. Some clones are missing from TCRdb's copy, which holds only in-frame ones; the method was immunoSEQ multiplex PCR. Counted here are hundreds of thousands of clones, around 80% occurring once; the ten biggest clones make up 0.71%. Sequenced input: PBMCs. Receptor source: a boy between 2 and 10 years old in good health and CMV-seronegative.

The chain joins TRBV18 to TRBJ1-2; TRBD1 matches 7 bases. Germline V gene data show CDR1 as KGHSH and CDR2 as LQKENI. Trimming took 3 bases from V and 0 from J; bases not matched to a gene: 4. The CDR3 length is 15 residues. The CDR3 DNA follows: TGTGCCAGCTCACCTGGGACAGACACTAACTATGGCTACACCTTC. This gives the protein CASSPGTDTNYGYTF.

The chain joins TRBV27 to TRBJ1-2; the D is unclear. CDR1 and CDR2 from the germline V gene are MNHEY and SMNVEV (reference sequence). The germline V and J ends were trimmed by 2 bases and 6 bases, with 19 bases remaining between them. This CDR3 is 16 amino acids long. The chain's CDR3 is CASSLTPPSAVNGYTF. The CDR3 bases are TGTGCCAGCAGTTTAACCCCGCCCAGCGCAGTTAATGGCTACACCTTC.

This rearrangement joins TRBV2 to TRBJ2-7; 8 nucleotides align to TRBD1. The CDR3 spans 15 residues. Germline V CDR1 and CDR2: SNHLY, FYNNEI. The trim removed 6 bases at V and 3 bases at J, leaving 10 bases unmatched. CDR3: CASSRETGAYYEQYF. DNA for the CDR3: TGTGCCAGCAGCCGAGAGACAGGGGCCTACTACGAGCAGTACTTC.

The count of this clone is one. This rearrangement joins TRBV27 to TRBJ2-7; TRBD2 might be the D (6 bases). The germline V gene encodes CDR1 MNHEY and CDR2 SMNVEV (reference sequence). Trimming cost V 2 bases and J 6 bases, with 17 bases left between them. This CDR3 spans 15 amino acids. CDR3 in amino acids: CASSLLASDRLEQYF. CDR3 DNA: TGTGCCAGCAGTTTACTAGCTAGCGACCGGCTCGAGCAGTACTTC.